Listed here are 15 T cell receptor beta chains from one sample, sequenced in a study of identical twins (dated by TCRdb to the mid-2010s). Receptor libraries were prepared by 5' RACE. Sequencing used an Illumina HiSeq 2000. TCRdb reprocessing: public reads trimmed at Q25 with fastp, clones called with MiXCR, in-frame beta chains kept. Every distinct CDR3 protein forms one entry, paired with its most common genes and DNA. This sample gives 500,000 or so distinct CDR3 sequences in total; approximately 22% of them show up just once. Jointly, the top ten make up roughly 0.9% of the sample. The same data also went into a second study, on T cells expressing NK-cell markers.

The specimen was CD4+ T cells sorted from blood. The receptors shown here come from a woman between 18 and 30 years old in good health.

This clonotype was counted a single time. The V gene is TRBV5-1, the J gene TRBJ2-1; 8 bases align to TRBD2. There are 17 residues in the CDR3. CDR1 SGHRS and CDR2 YFSETQ come from the germline V gene. V lost 0 bases to trimming and J lost 2 bases; unmatched junction nucleotides: 7. CDR3 DNA sequence: TGCGCCAGCAGCTTGGATTTTCCGGGGGGGCCCTACAATGAGCAGTTCTTC. Encoded protein: CASSLDFPGGPYNEQFF.

This clonotype showed up just a few times. The chain is built from TRBV5-1 and TRBJ2-2, with no clear D. The V and J ends lost 1 base and 1 base respectively, with 5 bases between them. From germline, CDR1 is SGHRS and CDR2 YFSETQ. The CDR3 runs 14 residues. CDR3 region: CASSLYKNTGELFF. The DNA for the CDR3 is TGCGCCAGCAGCTTGTATAAGAACACCGGGGAGCTGTTTTTT.

The chain recombines TRBV3-1 with TRBJ1-1; maybe TRBD1 (6 bases). Deletions cut 2 bases from V and 8 bases from J, with 15 bases between. The CDR3 is 14 amino acids. Germline CDR1 reads LGHDT; CDR2 reads YNNKEL (reference sequence). CDR3 nucleotides: TGTGCCAGCAGCCAAAGTGGACAGTACTCCGAAGCTTTCTTT. This codes for CASSQSGQYSEAFF.

This clonotype came up a few times. The chain links TRBV6-5 to TRBJ2-7; 8 bases are shared with TRBD1. Per the germline V gene, CDR1 is MNHEY and CDR2 is SVGAGI. CDR3 length: 14 amino acids. Unmatched junction bases numbered 11, after V lost 2 bases and J lost 11 bases. CDR3 nucleotides: TGTGCCAGCAGTTACCGGGGGACAGGTCAAACGAAGTACTTC. Amino acids: CASSYRGTGQTKYF.

The gene calls are TRBV6-5 and TRBJ1-3; D perhaps matches TRBD1 (6 bases). The CDR3 is made up of 16 amino acids. Trimming cost V 1 base and J 1 base, with 11 bases left between them. Germline lookup yields CDR1 MNHEY and CDR2 SVGAGI. CDR3 region: CASSYWGTGSGNTIYF. The CDR3 bases are TGTGCCAGCAGTTACTGGGGAACAGGGTCTGGAAACACCATATATTTT.

The J gene is TRBJ2-3, the V gene TRBV10-3; 8 nucleotides agree with TRBD2. The CDR3 runs to 16 residues. Germline V gene lookup returns CDR1 ENHRY and CDR2 SYGVKD. Trimming took 2 bases from V and 4 from J; bases not matched to a gene: 8. CDR3 sequence: CAISERSGGPADTQYF. CDR3 DNA sequence: TGTGCCATCAGTGAGCGGAGCGGGGGCCCAGCAGATACGCAGTATTTT.

This clonotype was found a few times. Here the CDR3 reads CASSAGQTKETQYF. The CDR3 DNA follows: TGTGCCAGCAGCGCGGGACAGACTAAGGAGACCCAGTACTTC. The J gene is TRBJ2-5, the V gene TRBV9, with TRBD1 matching over 7 bases. V was pared by 3 bases and J by 5 bases, with 7 bases of the junction left unmatched. Germline lookup yields CDR1 SGDLS and CDR2 YYNGEE. This CDR3 has 14 residues.

The chain couples TRBV5-6 to TRBJ2-6, with D hard to call. From germline, CDR1 is SGHDT and CDR2 YYEEEE. With 1 base removed from V and 1 base from J, the gap between germline ends came to 6 bases. This CDR3 contains 15 residues. DNA for the CDR3: TGTGCCAGCAGCTTGCAGTTATCTGGGGCCAACGTCCTGACTTTC. This sequence encodes CASSLQLSGANVLTF.

In this sample, this clonotype turned up a few times. The V and J genes are TRBV5-1 and TRBJ1-5; D possibly corresponds to TRBD1 (5 bases). Germline values: CDR1 SGHRS, CDR2 YFSETQ. The germline V and J ends were trimmed by 2 bases and 4 bases, with 19 bases remaining between them. The CDR3 is 17 amino acids. The CDR3 is CASSLGLGQGKNQPQHF. Written as DNA, the CDR3 is TGCGCCAGCAGCTTAGGGTTAGGGCAGGGTAAGAATCAGCCCCAGCATTTT.

The gene calls are TRBV7-9 and TRBJ1-4; 7 bases agree with TRBD1. This CDR3 has 15 amino acids. Germline CDR1 is SEHNR and CDR2 is FQNEAQ (reference sequence). With V trimmed by 4 bases and J by 8 bases, 10 bases remained unmatched. The DNA for the CDR3 is TGTGCCAGCAGCTCCCTCAGGGGGGGGCGAGAAAAACTGTTTTTT. This codes for CASSSLRGGREKLFF.

The sample holds a few counts of this clonotype. The V gene is TRBV5-1, the J gene TRBJ2-1; no reliable D call. V lost 0 bases, J lost 5 bases, and 6 bases lay in between. In germline, CDR1 is SGHRS, CDR2 YFSETQ. The CDR3 runs 13 residues. The CDR3 sequence: CASSLDFHNEQFF. As DNA, the CDR3 is TGCGCCAGCAGCTTGGACTTTCACAATGAGCAGTTCTTC.

V is TRBV6-2 or TRBV6-3 and J is TRBJ2-6; 12 positions agree with TRBD1. Trimming at V came to 0 bases and at J to 1 base, leaving 4 bases not matched to a gene. This CDR3 contains 19 residues. Germline assignment: CDR1 MNHEY and CDR2 SVGEGT. CDR3 region: CASSYSLGQGASGANVLTF. Written as DNA, the CDR3 is TGTGCCAGCAGTTACTCGCTGGGACAGGGGGCTTCTGGGGCCAACGTCCTGACTTTC.

This clonotype was seen a handful of times. The chain joins TRBV20-1 to TRBJ2-1, with no clear D. V lost 5 bases and J lost 1, with 15 bases in between. CDR1 is DFQATT, CDR2 SNEGSKA, per germline (reference sequence). There are 15 residues in the CDR3. The DNA for the CDR3 is TGCAGTGCTGCCGGTTACGTTCGGTCCTACAATGAGCAGTTCTTC. Translated, it gives CSAAGYVRSYNEQFF.

The chain recombines TRBV10-3 with TRBJ2-3; D not resolved. This CDR3 is 14 amino acids long. Trimming left V 7 bases short and J 0 bases short, with 11 bases between. Germline V gene lookup returns CDR1 ENHRY and CDR2 SYGVKD. The CDR3 region is CAINKDPSTDTQYF. The CDR3 region has the DNA TGTGCCATCAACAAGGACCCAAGCACAGATACGCAGTATTTT.

CDR3 protein: CASRSGGSRLTGELFF. In DNA form, the CDR3 reads TGTGCCAGCAGGTCAGGCGGGTCTCGCCTCACCGGGGAGCTGTTTTTT. The rearrangement joins TRBV25-1 to TRBJ2-2, with D tentatively TRBD2 (5 bases). V was cut by 6 bases and J by 4 bases, with 18 bases left in between. The CDR3 consists of 16 residues. Germline V lookup: CDR1 MGHDK, CDR2 SYGVNS.